The 20 T cell receptor beta chains in this list originate from one sample, sequenced in a study of neurological immune-mediated disorders. Regarding time point: longitudinal time-point 2. TCRdb independently ran MiXCR on the 5' RACE reads; one entry per CDR3 protein. The table shows some 87,000 distinct CDR3 sequences, with under 15% occurring only once. Sequenced input: PBMCs. The receptors stem from a female donor with HTLV-1-associated myelopathy (HAM/TSP).

This chain links TRBV3-1 with TRBJ2-1, with a tentative D call TRBD1 (6 bases). Germline loops: CDR1 LGHDT, CDR2 YNNKEL (reference sequence). Trimming removed 4 bases from V and 1 base from J, with 11 bases in between. The CDR3 has 15 residues. CDR3 in DNA: TGTGCCAGCAGCCTGCAGGGGAATTCCTACAATGAGCAGTTCTTC. Amino acid sequence: CASSLQGNSYNEQFF.

This clonotype has ten or more counts. The chain combines TRBV29-1 with TRBJ2-7, with D possibly TRBD2 on 5 matching bases. The V gene's germline CDR1 is SQVTM and CDR2 ANQGSEA. V was shortened by 6 bases and J by 2 bases, with 14 bases between the two germline ends. This CDR3 comprises 13 residues. CDR3 region: CSVDPDGTYEQYF. The CDR3 nucleotides are TGCAGCGTCGACCCGGACGGGACCTACGAGCAGTACTTC.

This clonotype has a count of ten or more. V gene TRBV9 combines with J gene TRBJ1-1; 7 positions agree with TRBD1. Trimming removed 3 bases from V and 4 bases from J; junction bases left unmatched: 6. Germline-derived CDR1 and CDR2 are SGDLS and YYNGEE. This CDR3 contains 14 residues. The CDR3 is CASSEGQLSTEAFF. CDR3 DNA sequence: TGTGCCAGCAGCGAGGGACAGCTGAGCACTGAAGCTTTCTTT.

This clonotype occurred a few times. The rearrangement joins TRBV5-1 to TRBJ2-7, with D possibly matching TRBD2 (8 bases). This CDR3 is 15 amino acids long. In germline, CDR1 is SGHRS, CDR2 YFSETQ. Trimming stripped 4 bases from V and 3 bases from J, with 17 bases between. The CDR3 nucleotides are TGCGCCAGCAGCCCGGGAGGGGGCCCTAGCTACGAGCAGTACTTC. Protein: CASSPGGGPSYEQYF.

This clonotype came up many times. This rearrangement joins TRBV6-4 to TRBJ2-3; no firm D call. Germline V gene sequence: CDR1 MRHNA, CDR2 SNTAGT. V lost 2 bases and J 1 base, leaving 7 bases between the germline ends. The CDR3 runs 14 residues. The CDR3: CASSDRAGTDTQYF. In nucleotides, the CDR3 is TGTGCCAGCAGTGACCGGGCCGGCACAGATACGCAGTATTTT.

V usage is TRBV29-1 and J usage is TRBJ2-1; perhaps TRBD2 as D (5 bases). V shed 2 bases and J shed 11 bases, with 16 bases lying between them. Germline V gene lookup returns CDR1 SQVTM and CDR2 ANQGSEA. The CDR3 contains 13 residues. CDR3 DNA sequence: TGCAGCGTTGAATATCTCCCAACTAGGCAGCAGTTCTTC. It encodes CSVEYLPTRQQFF.

J is TRBJ1-5 and V is TRBV10-3, with TRBD1 matching over 9 bases. Germline-derived CDR1 and CDR2 are ENHRY and SYGVKD. V shed 11 bases, J shed 5 bases, and the junction held 7 bases outside the gene matches. This CDR3 contains 13 residues. The CDR3 region has the DNA TGTGCCGTATCGGGACAGGGTTATCAGCCCCAGCATTTT. Translating it yields CAVSGQGYQPQHF.

The genes are TRBV28 and TRBJ2-7; D is possibly TRBD1 or TRBD2 (7 bases each). Germline loops: CDR1 MDHEN, CDR2 SYDVKM. The V end lost 3 bases, the J end lost 6 bases, and 24 bases lay between the germline ends. There are 17 residues in the CDR3. CDR3 region: CASSFVSRGGPFREQYF. In DNA form, the CDR3 reads TGTGCCAGCAGTTTCGTGTCCAGGGGGGGGCCCTTTCGCGAGCAGTACTTC.

At least ten counts were recorded for this clonotype. V and J are TRBV7-2 and TRBJ2-5; D call uncertain. CDR3 length equals 11 residues. V was cut by 4 bases and J by 3 bases, with 3 bases left in between. CDR1 is SGHTA, CDR2 FQGNSA, per germline. The CDR3 nucleotides read TGTGCCAGCAGCTCCAAAGAGACCCAGTACTTC. This translates into CASSSKETQYF. Supplemented by reference TRBV7-2 and TRBJ2-5, the full variable domain reads GAGVSQSPSNKVTEKGKDVELRCDPISGHTALYWYRQSLGQGLEFLIYFQGNSAPDKSGLPSDRFSAERTGGSVSTLTIQRTQQEDSAVYLCASSSKETQYFGPGTRLLVL.

Many counts were recorded for this clonotype. This rearrangement joins TRBV5-1 to TRBJ2-2; D is unresolved. The V and J ends lost 0 bases and 5 bases respectively, with 8 bases between them. The CDR3 contains 14 residues. Germline CDR1 reads SGHRS; CDR2 reads YFSETQ. Here the CDR3 reads CASSLGPKTGELFF. DNA for the CDR3: TGCGCCAGCAGCTTGGGTCCCAAGACCGGGGAGCTGTTTTTT.

This sequence joins TRBV10-3 and TRBJ2-5, with D possibly TRBD2 on 6 matching bases. Germline V gene data show CDR1 as ENHRY and CDR2 as SYGVKD. V lost 6 bases and J lost 3, with 11 bases in between. This CDR3 spans 13 amino acids. The DNA for the CDR3 is TGTGCCATCAGGGGGACTCGGAAAGAGACCCAGTACTTC. Translating it yields CAIRGTRKETQYF.

This sequence joins TRBV29-1 and TRBJ2-7, with D maybe TRBD1 (5 bases). The CDR3 is 12 amino acids. The V end lost 7 bases, the J end lost 3 bases, and 13 bases lay between the germline ends. Per germline, CDR1 SQVTM and CDR2 ANQGSEA. The chain's CDR3 is CSGQDNLYEQYF. The CDR3 DNA follows: TGCAGCGGTCAGGACAATCTCTACGAGCAGTACTTC.

At least ten counts were recorded for this clonotype. This rearrangement joins TRBV3-1 to TRBJ2-7, with 7 bases fitting TRBD1. Germline V CDR1 and CDR2: LGHDT, YNNKEL (reference sequence). Losses at the gene ends were 7 bases for V and 7 bases for J; bases not matched to a gene: 10. The CDR3 runs 13 residues. CDR3 DNA: TGTGCCAGCACCGGTGCAGGGGGAATTGAGCAGTACTTC. Translated: CASTGAGGIEQYF.

This clonotype came up many times. The chain employs TRBV28 and TRBJ2-3, with TRBD2 identical over 12 bases. Trimming took 7 bases from V and 5 from J; bases not matched to a gene: 4. Germline V gene sequence: CDR1 MDHEN, CDR2 SYDVKM. The CDR3 length is 14 residues. CDR3 DNA sequence: TGTGCCAGCACGCTAGCGGGGGGGGGAGATACGCAGTATTTT. Translation: CASTLAGGGDTQYF.

A remark on this clonotype: A clone one base away is much larger, so this may be a read error. For the CDR3, the DNA is TGTGCCAGCAGAGGACTGTACACCGGGGATCTGTTTTTT. Translating it yields CASRGLYTGDLFF. This rearrangement joins TRBV28 to TRBJ2-2; D may be TRBD2 (5 bases). Germline lookup yields CDR1 MDHEN and CDR2 SYDVKM. The length of the CDR3 is 13 residues.

The table lists this clonotype with many counts. This could be a read error, since a much larger clone is one nucleotide away. The chain's CDR3 is CASSRPYEQYF. Here the CDR3 DNA reads TGTGCCAGCAGCCGACCCTACGAGCAGTACTTC. This sequence joins TRBV7-9 and TRBJ2-7; unclear D gene. V lost 5 bases to trimming and J lost 2 bases, with 4 bases between them. Germline-derived CDR1 and CDR2 are SEHNR and FQNEAQ (reference sequence). This CDR3 has 11 amino acids.

There are many counts of this clonotype. The V gene is TRBV6-1, the J gene TRBJ1-3; no firm D call. V lost 0 bases and J lost 0, with 15 bases in between. CDR1 is MNHNS, CDR2 SASEGT, per germline. The CDR3 runs to 18 residues. The CDR3 here is CASSEALLGSASGNTIYF. CDR3 sequence (DNA): TGTGCCAGCAGTGAAGCGCTTCTAGGCAGTGCCTCTGGAAACACCATATATTTT.

There are many counts of this clonotype. The chain recombines TRBV5-1 with TRBJ1-1; a weak D match, TRBD1 (6 bases). The germline CDR1 and CDR2 sequences are SGHRS and YFSETQ. Deletions cut 4 bases from V and 0 bases from J, with 13 bases between. This CDR3 comprises 15 residues. The CDR3 sequence: CASSAGQSLNTEAFF. The CDR3 DNA sequence: TGCGCCAGCAGCGCTGGACAGTCCTTGAACACTGAAGCTTTCTTT.

This clonotype was seen repeatedly, ten times or more. The chain couples TRBV7-3 to TRBJ2-1, with 10 bases aligning to TRBD2. The CDR3 covers 15 residues. J lost 7 bases, V lost 4 bases, and 7 bases had no gene match. Looked up from germline, CDR1 is SGHTA and CDR2 is FQGTGA. CDR3 loop: CASSSLAGAFNEQFF. Here the CDR3 DNA reads TGTGCCAGCAGCTCTCTAGCGGGGGCATTTAATGAGCAGTTCTTC.

In this sample, this clonotype turned up many times. This chain connects TRBV5-1 to TRBJ2-1, with 7 bases fitting TRBD1. V was clipped by 2 bases and J by 2 bases; unmatched bases: 4. CDR3 length: 15 residues. Germline values: CDR1 SGHRS, CDR2 YFSETQ. In nucleotides, the CDR3 is TGCGCCAGCAGCTTAAAGACAGGGACCTACAATGAGCAGTTCTTC. This translates into CASSLKTGTYNEQFF.